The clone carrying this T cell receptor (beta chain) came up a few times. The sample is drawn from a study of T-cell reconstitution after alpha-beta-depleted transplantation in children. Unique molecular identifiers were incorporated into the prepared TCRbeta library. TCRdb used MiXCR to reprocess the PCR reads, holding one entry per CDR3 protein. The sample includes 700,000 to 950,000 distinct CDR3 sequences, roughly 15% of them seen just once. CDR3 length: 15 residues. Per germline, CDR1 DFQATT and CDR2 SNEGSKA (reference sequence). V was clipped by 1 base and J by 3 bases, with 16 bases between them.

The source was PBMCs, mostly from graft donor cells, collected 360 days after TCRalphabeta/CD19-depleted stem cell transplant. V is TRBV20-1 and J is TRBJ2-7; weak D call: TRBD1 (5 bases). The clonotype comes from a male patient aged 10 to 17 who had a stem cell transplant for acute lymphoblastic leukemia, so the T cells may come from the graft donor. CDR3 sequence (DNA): TGCAGTGCTAGAGGCGCGGACACCAGTAACTACGAGCAGTACTTC. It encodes CSARGADTSNYEQYF.